The 24 T cell receptor beta chains below come from one sample, sequenced in a study of blood T cell repertoires in COVID-19. The protocol was immunoSEQ multiplex PCR, while the TCRdb copy is restricted to in-frame clones and leaves out a portion. The top ten clones hold 5% to 8% of a sample with roughly 100,000 clones, over 75% of them seen once. Material for sequencing was peripheral blood. These receptors all come from a human donor in a cohort sampled during active COVID-19.

The chain combines TRBV28 with TRBJ2-7, with D perhaps TRBD2 (6 bases). The ends were cut back, 4 bases at V and 1 base at J, with 11 bases in the middle. The germline V gene has CDR1 MDHEN and CDR2 SYDVKM. The CDR3 runs 14 residues. The chain's CDR3 is CASSSDSGSYEQYF. The CDR3 DNA reads TGTGCCAGCAGTTCAGATAGCGGATCCTACGAGCAGTACTTC.

The rearrangement uses TRBV9 and TRBJ2-7, with 9 positions matching TRBD2. Per the germline V gene, CDR1 is SGDLS and CDR2 is YYNGEE. CDR3 length: 15 residues. J lost 7 bases, V lost 3 bases, and 11 bases had no gene match. The CDR3 loop is CASSAGTSRAQEQYF. CDR3 DNA sequence: TGTGCCAGCAGCGCCGGGACTAGCCGGGCCCAAGAGCAGTACTTC.

This clone appeared once. The genes are TRBV19 and TRBJ2-7, with 7 bases aligning to TRBD2. V was clipped by 9 bases and J by 3 bases; unmatched bases: 11. The CDR3 is 14 residues long. The germline V gene has CDR1 LNHDA and CDR2 SQIVND (reference sequence). The DNA of the CDR3 is TGTGCCAGCGCGGCCAGCGGGGTCCGCTACGAGCAGTACTTC. It translates to CASAASGVRYEQYF.

The rearrangement links TRBV7-3 to TRBJ2-1; TRBD2 agrees at 10 bases. V lost 2 bases and J lost 10; bases outside the gene matches: 8. In germline, CDR1 is SGHTA, CDR2 FQGTGA. The CDR3 loop spans 15 amino acids. The CDR3 is CASSLQSGGAWEQFF. The CDR3 DNA reads TGTGCCAGCAGCTTACAAAGCGGGGGGGCCTGGGAGCAGTTCTTC.

V and J are TRBV7-9 and TRBJ2-3; TRBD2 aligns across 9 bases. CDR3 size: 18 residues. The germline V gene encodes CDR1 SEHNR and CDR2 FQNEAQ (reference sequence). After removal of 5 bases from V and 5 bases from J, the junction contained 17 bases not matched to a gene. The CDR3 reads CASSPAVGAGGPGDTQYF. For the CDR3, the DNA is TGTGCCAGCAGCCCGGCTGTGGGAGCGGGAGGCCCAGGAGATACGCAGTATTTT. Combining the CDR3 with reference TRBV7-9 and TRBJ2-3 gives the whole variable domain DTGVSQNPRHKITKRGQNVTFRCDPISEHNRLYWYRQTLGQGPEFLTYFQNEAQLEKSRLLSDRFSAERPKGSFSTLEIQRTEQGDSAMYLCASSPAVGAGGPGDTQYFGPGTRLTVL.

The chain uses TRBV2 and TRBJ1-2; D may be TRBD1 (5 bases). Deletions cut 3 bases from V and 13 bases from J, with 15 bases between. Germline lookup yields CDR1 SNHLY and CDR2 FYNNEI. The CDR3 is made up of 12 amino acids. CDR3 in DNA: TGTGCCAGCAGTGAGCGGACACCCATTTGCACCTTC. Protein: CASSERTPICTF.

CDR3 DNA: TGTGCCAGCGGTCACAGACAGGGGGCACCAGTTACGAACACTGAAGCTTTCTTT. Its translation is CASGHRQGAPVTNTEAFF. The chain links TRBV6-6 to TRBJ1-1, with TRBD1 matching over 10 bases. The CDR3 is 18 amino acids. The V segment lost 8 bases and the J segment 1 base; nucleotides outside the gene matches: 16. Germline assignment: CDR1 MNHNY and CDR2 SVGAGI (reference sequence).

To note about this clone: Lacking the conserved final phenylalanine or tryptophan, this CDR3 likely reflects a read error. It is unclear where the CDR3 begins or ends on the DNA, so no DNA is shown, and the CDR3 is as TCRdb lists it. J is TRBJ1-1 and V is TRBV21-1; the table's D call, TRBD1, was not checked against the DNA. TRBV21-1 is deemed a pseudogene. The CDR3 has 8 residues if both end residues are counted. The CDR3 spells CASSRQGV.

CDR3 sequence: CASSPSPGTPEDEKLFF. The DNA of the CDR3 is TGTGCCAGCAGCCCAAGTCCCGGGACACCCGAAGATGAAAAACTGTTTTTT. The V and J genes are TRBV9 and TRBJ1-4; TRBD1 might be the D (6 bases). Looked up from germline, CDR1 is SGDLS and CDR2 is YYNGEE. Trimming removed 4 bases at V and 6 bases at J, with 22 bases between. This CDR3 comprises 17 residues.

The gene calls are TRBV7-9 and TRBJ1-1; D uncertain. V was cut by 5 bases and J by 5 bases, with 12 bases left in between. Germline V gene lookup returns CDR1 SEHNR and CDR2 FQNEAQ (reference sequence). There are 13 residues in the CDR3. The CDR3 nucleotides are TGTGCCAGCAGCGTACGCTCGGGGACTGAAGCTTTCTTT. This translates into CASSVRSGTEAFF.

The rearrangement uses TRBV6-5 and TRBJ1-4, with 7 bases lining up with TRBD1. V trimming: 4 bases; J trimming: 3 bases; junction bases outside the gene matches: 8. The CDR3 has 16 amino acids. Looked up from germline, CDR1 is MNHEY and CDR2 is SVGAGI. CDR3 sequence reads: CASSSRDRVPNEKLFF. CDR3 DNA: TGTGCCAGCAGTTCGCGAGACAGGGTTCCTAATGAAAAACTGTTTTTT.

This chain links TRBV19 with TRBJ1-2; D not certain. Per the germline V gene, CDR1 is LNHDA and CDR2 is SQIVND (reference sequence). The ends were cut back, 8 bases at V and 0 bases at J, with 16 bases in the middle. The CDR3 is 15 residues long. CDR3 region: CASQAVWATNYGYTF. CDR3 sequence (DNA): TGTGCCAGTCAAGCGGTATGGGCCACTAACTATGGCTACACCTTC.

This chain links TRBV11-2 with TRBJ2-7; 10 bases are shared with TRBD2. Trimming took 5 bases from V and 7 from J; bases not matched to a gene: 14. The CDR3 consists of 16 residues. Per germline, CDR1 SGHAT and CDR2 FQNNGV. CDR3 sequence reads: CASSPMGLAGVREQYF. The CDR3 DNA reads as TGTGCCAGCAGCCCCATGGGCCTAGCGGGAGTGAGAGAGCAGTACTTC.

The chain combines TRBV5-6 with TRBJ1-4; TRBD1 aligns across 10 bases. This CDR3 contains 15 residues. Germline-derived CDR1 and CDR2 are SGHDT and YYEEEE. V dropped 4 bases and J dropped 7; count of bases not matched to a gene: 7. In DNA, the CDR3 is TGTGCCAGCAGCCCCTCGGGACAGGGGACTGAAAAACTGTTTTTT. This codes for CASSPSGQGTEKLFF.

The chain has TRBV6-5 and TRBJ2-3; a weak D match, TRBD2 (6 bases). Germline lookup yields CDR1 MNHEY and CDR2 SVGAGI. The CDR3 runs 14 residues. V dropped 2 bases and J dropped 6 bases, with 12 bases sitting between them. The CDR3 sequence is CASSYEGGWDTQYF. Here the CDR3 DNA reads TGTGCCAGCAGTTACGAGGGAGGCTGGGATACGCAGTATTTT.

This clone was counted once. The chain combines TRBV24-1 with TRBJ1-2, with 10 bases matching TRBD1. The V and J ends lost 2 bases and 4 bases, in that order; junction bases with no gene match: 3. The CDR3 has 15 amino acids. Per germline, CDR1 KGHDR and CDR2 SFDVKD. Here the CDR3 DNA reads TGTGCCACCAGTGATTCGACAGGGGGCGTCTATGGCTACACCTTC. Amino acid sequence: CATSDSTGGVYGYTF.

V usage is TRBV27 and J usage is TRBJ2-5, with D tentatively TRBD2 (7 bases). Trimming cost V 6 bases and J 0 bases, with 14 bases left between them. Germline V gene data show CDR1 as MNHEY and CDR2 as SMNVEV (reference sequence). The CDR3 is 15 amino acids. The CDR3 bases are TGTGCCAGCAGGAAGGGGGAGGGGTACCAAGAGACCCAGTACTTC. This encodes CASRKGEGYQETQYF.

The CDR3 DNA is TGTGCCAGTAGTACGGGACAGGGGATTTTCTATGGCTACACCTTC. It translates to CASSTGQGIFYGYTF. The chain employs TRBV19 and TRBJ1-2, with 10 positions matching TRBD1. V trimming: 4 bases; J trimming: 4 bases; junction bases outside the gene matches: 6. The V gene's germline CDR1 is LNHDA and CDR2 SQIVND (reference sequence). The CDR3 length is 15 residues.

The J gene is TRBJ2-7, the V gene TRBV7-2; D is ambiguous. CDR1 is SGHTA, CDR2 FQGNSA, per germline. Between the trimmed V and J ends, which lost 1 base and 0 bases, there was a span of 10 bases. CDR3 length: 15 amino acids. The CDR3 is CASSLGSSVSYEQYF. The CDR3 bases are TGTGCCAGCAGCTTAGGATCGTCAGTCTCCTACGAGCAGTACTTC.

Here the CDR3 reads CASSYAGTAEKLFF. As DNA, the CDR3 is TGTGCCAGCAGCTACGCCGGGACAGCTGAAAAACTGTTTTTT. The chain recombines TRBV7-9 with TRBJ1-4, with 7 bases that match TRBD1. Germline V CDR1 and CDR2: SEHNR, FQNEAQ (reference sequence). The CDR3 is made up of 14 amino acids. The junction had 6 bases not matched to a gene; V was cut back by 4 bases and J by 7 bases.

This chain connects TRBV2 to TRBJ1-3; D is possibly TRBD1 (5 bases). CDR3 size: 14 residues. V lost 7 bases and J lost 3, with 13 bases in between. CDR1 SNHLY and CDR2 FYNNEI come from the germline V gene. CDR3: CASISQGLGNTIYF. The CDR3 nucleotides read TGTGCCAGCATCTCCCAGGGACTTGGAAACACCATATATTTT.

The genes are TRBV24-1 and TRBJ2-3; D remains ambiguous. The germline V gene encodes CDR1 KGHDR and CDR2 SFDVKD. The CDR3 sequence is 11 residues long. V lost 8 bases to trimming and J lost 4 bases, with 6 bases between them. The CDR3 loop reads CATTYADTQYF. The CDR3 DNA follows: TGTGCCACCACCTACGCAGATACGCAGTATTTT.

The chain links TRBV28 to TRBJ1-5; tentative D call: TRBD1 (5 bases). V was clipped by 7 bases and J by 6 bases, with 16 bases between them. The CDR3 spans 14 residues. Germline V gene data show CDR1 as MDHEN and CDR2 as SYDVKM. Here the CDR3 reads CASTWVGGSQPQHF. As DNA, the CDR3 is TGTGCCAGCACGTGGGTGGGGGGAAGTCAGCCCCAGCATTTT.

The chain links TRBV7-3 to TRBJ1-6; the match to TRBD1 covers 9 bases. The CDR3 has 17 residues. From germline, CDR1 is SGHTA and CDR2 FQGTGA. The ends lost 5 bases at V and 8 bases at J; junction bases unmatched: 13. CDR3 sequence reads: CASSAGQGGSGYSPLHF. The CDR3 DNA sequence: TGTGCCAGCAGCGCGGGACAGGGCGGTTCAGGGTATTCACCCCTCCACTTT.